A single sample gave rise to the 20 T cell receptor beta chains below, sequenced in a study of cytomegalovirus exposure and HLA in healthy donors (dated by TCRdb to about 2017). The library was built by means of the immunoSEQ multiplex PCR assay. For the multiplex PCR, a mixture combining 60 forward primers for TCR Vbeta segments and 13 reverse primers for TCR Jbeta segments was used. TCRdb limited this immuneACCESS table to in-frame rearrangements with V and J called. A share of clones is missing; checked studies link under half to unresolved V genes, and the rest is unexplained. In this sample the table shows around 90,000 clones, over 65% of which occur a single time. The ten top clones hold 3.5% to 4% of the sample. The sequenced material came from PBMCs. The receptor source for this set is a man aged 50 to 60 in good health and CMV-seronegative.

This clone was seen a handful of times. The rearrangement links TRBV4-3 to TRBJ1-1; 7 bases line up with TRBD1. The CDR3 runs 13 residues. Trimming took 3 bases from V and 4 from J; bases not matched to a gene: 2. CDR1 and CDR2 from the germline V gene are LGHNA and YSLEER. The CDR3 spells CASSQTGITEAFF. As DNA, the CDR3 is TGCGCCAGCAGCCAGACAGGGATCACTGAAGCTTTCTTT.

The rearrangement uses TRBV7-6 and TRBJ2-3, with TRBD2 as a possible D gene (5 bases). From germline, CDR1 is SGHVS and CDR2 FNYEAQ. The CDR3 length is 14 residues. V lost 2 bases and J lost 6, with 12 bases in between. The CDR3 nucleotides are TGTGCCAGCAGCTTAAGCGGAGACTCGGATACGCAGTATTTT. It translates to CASSLSGDSDTQYF.

As regards this clone: Its ends do not fully match the called genes, so a read error is possible. The CDR3 coding sequence is TGTGCCAGCAGTTTATGGGGGACAGGGGGGTTGAAAACTGAAGCTTTCTTT. This sequence encodes CASSLWGTGGLKTEAFF. The V call is TRBV28, the J call TRBJ1-1; 11 bases fit TRBD1. This CDR3 has 17 amino acids. The germline V gene has CDR1 MDHEN and CDR2 SYDVKM.

J is TRBJ1-2 and V is TRBV29-1; 9 bases fit TRBD1. The CDR3 has 15 residues. Germline V gives CDR1 SQVTM, CDR2 ANQGSEA. The V and J ends lost 1 base and 2 bases, in that order; junction bases with no gene match: 5. Here the CDR3 DNA reads TGCAGCGTTGAAGTAGTTGGGACAGGGAACTATGGCTACACCTTC. This codes for CSVEVVGTGNYGYTF.

The chain carries TRBV11-3 and TRBJ2-1; 10 bases are shared with TRBD1. V was clipped by 5 bases and J by 6 bases; unmatched bases: 13. The CDR3 spans 17 residues. Germline V CDR1 and CDR2: SGHNT, YENEEA. In DNA, the CDR3 is TGTGCCAGCAGCCCAGAGAGACAGGGGGCCCCCCTCAATGAGCAGTTCTTC. Translated: CASSPERQGAPLNEQFF. Supplemented by reference TRBV11-3 and TRBJ2-1, the full variable domain reads EAGVVQSPRYKIIEKKQPVAFWCNPISGHNTLYWYLQNLGQGPELLIRYENEEAVDDSQLPKDRFSAERLKGVDSTLKIQPAELGDSAVYLCASSPERQGAPLNEQFFGPGTRLTVL.

The chain couples TRBV2 to TRBJ1-5, with 9 nucleotides matching TRBD1. Germline V gene sequence: CDR1 SNHLY, CDR2 FYNNEI. V gave up 7 bases and J gave up 3 bases; unmatched junction bases: 4. This CDR3 has 14 residues. The CDR3 bases are TGTGCCAGCACCGGGACAGGGAACAATCAGCCCCAGCATTTT. Its translation is CASTGTGNNQPQHF.

The rearrangement joins TRBV7-2 to TRBJ1-2, with 10 bases that match TRBD1. The CDR3 has 13 amino acids. Germline loops: CDR1 SGHTA, CDR2 FQGNSA. After removal of 5 bases from V and 8 bases from J, the junction contained 5 bases not matched to a gene. CDR3 DNA sequence: TGTGCCAGCAGCCCCTGGACAGGGGGAGGCTACACCTTC. Amino acid sequence: CASSPWTGGGYTF.

The sample holds one count of this clone. The chain joins TRBV30 to TRBJ1-4; possible D gene TRBD1, 6 bases. Germline V gene sequence: CDR1 GTSNPN, CDR2 SVGIG (reference sequence). The V gene lost 1 base and the J gene lost 0 bases, with 9 bases spanning the gap. The CDR3 is made up of 15 amino acids. The CDR3 sequence is CAWSGQEATNEKLFF. The CDR3 DNA reads TGTGCCTGGAGTGGACAGGAGGCAACTAATGAAAAACTGTTTTTT.

The chain carries TRBV28 and TRBJ2-2; perhaps TRBD2 as D (6 bases). Trimming removed 3 bases at V and 2 bases at J, with 10 bases between. The CDR3 contains 15 residues. Germline CDR1 and CDR2: MDHEN and SYDVKM. The CDR3 coding sequence is TGTGCCAGCAGTTTGGACGGGAGTAACACCGGGGAGCTGTTTTTT. The encoded protein is CASSLDGSNTGELFF.

This chain links TRBV5-1 with TRBJ2-3, with TRBD1 identical over 9 bases. From germline, CDR1 is SGHRS and CDR2 YFSETQ. CDR3 length equals 16 residues. Trimming removed 3 bases from V and 0 bases from J; junction bases left unmatched: 5. CDR3 DNA: TGCGCCAGCAGCTCCGGGACAGGGTCTAGCACAGATACGCAGTATTTT. This encodes CASSSGTGSSTDTQYF.

This chain uses TRBV5-4 with TRBJ1-1; D unresolved. The CDR3 has 13 residues. The V end lost 0 bases, the J end lost 4 bases, and 7 bases lay between the germline ends. Germline CDR1 is SGHNT and CDR2 is YYREEE (reference sequence). CDR3 in DNA: TGTGCCAGCAGCTTGGCCCCCGGCACTGAAGCTTTCTTT. Translating gives CASSLAPGTEAFF.

The chain has TRBV4-1 and TRBJ1-2; D gene ambiguous. Germline values: CDR1 MGHRA, CDR2 YSYEKL. V dropped 0 bases and J dropped 5 bases, with 13 bases sitting between them. CDR3 length equals 15 residues. For the CDR3, the DNA is TGCGCCAGCAGCCAAGATAGTCAAATACCGTATGGCTACACCTTC. Its protein product is CASSQDSQIPYGYTF.

V gene TRBV7-2 combines with J gene TRBJ2-6; perhaps TRBD1 as D (6 bases). The germline V gene has CDR1 SGHTA and CDR2 FQGNSA. The CDR3 loop spans 19 amino acids. Trimming stripped 2 bases from V and 2 bases from J, with 19 bases between. CDR3 sequence (DNA): TGTGCCAGCAGCTTACTTGGGGGCAGGTCGCTGGCTGGGGCCAACGTCCTGACTTTC. Translating it yields CASSLLGGRSLAGANVLTF.

There are a few counts of this clone. The V call is TRBV6-1, the J call TRBJ1-5, with a tentative D call TRBD1 (5 bases). The CDR3 extends over 14 amino acids. Trimming stripped 9 bases from V and 5 bases from J, with 17 bases between. Germline V gene sequence: CDR1 MNHNS, CDR2 SASEGT. The CDR3 DNA is TGTGCCAGTACCTCGTCAGGGATCGATCAGCCCCAGCATTTT. Its protein is CASTSSGIDQPQHF.

The rearrangement links TRBV18 to TRBJ1-3; D unclear. Per the germline V gene, CDR1 is KGHSH and CDR2 is LQKENI. The V and J ends lost 1 base and 0 bases respectively, with 10 bases between them. There are 16 residues in the CDR3. CDR3 loop: CASSPQSGDSGNTIYF. Here the CDR3 DNA reads TGTGCCAGCTCACCACAGTCCGGTGACTCTGGAAACACCATATATTTT.

The CDR3 DNA reads TGTGCCAGTAGTATTACAGGGGGAAATCAGCCCCAGCATTTT. Its translation: CASSITGGNQPQHF. V usage is TRBV19 and J usage is TRBJ1-5; 8 positions agree with TRBD1. There are 14 residues in the CDR3. Per the germline V gene, CDR1 is LNHDA and CDR2 is SQIVND (reference sequence). With 3 bases clipped from V and 4 bases from J, the junction kept 2 bases outside the gene matches.

Only a few counts were recorded for this clone. The chain is built from TRBV6-6 and TRBJ1-1, with 8 positions matching TRBD1. CDR1 and CDR2 (germline): MNHNY, SVGAGI (reference sequence). J gave up 1 base and V 3 bases, and 4 bases lay outside the gene matches. The CDR3 is made up of 15 amino acids. The CDR3 nucleotides are TGTGCCAGCAGTTATCAGGGGGCCAGGAACACTGAAGCTTTCTTT. It yields the protein CASSYQGARNTEAFF.

The rearrangement joins TRBV7-2 to TRBJ1-1, with D tentatively TRBD1 (6 bases). V shed 3 bases and J shed 1 base, with 9 bases lying between them. From germline, CDR1 is SGHTA and CDR2 FQGNSA. This CDR3 spans 14 amino acids. In nucleotides, the CDR3 is TGTGCCAGCAGCTTGGACAGATGGAACACTGAAGCTTTCTTT. It translates to CASSLDRWNTEAFF.

This chain uses TRBV28 with TRBJ1-2, with D hard to call. The germline V gene has CDR1 MDHEN and CDR2 SYDVKM. V was shortened by 4 bases and J by 5 bases, with 8 bases between the two germline ends. The CDR3 spans 12 residues. The CDR3 DNA sequence: TGTGCCAGCAGTTCCCTGACATATGGCTACACCTTC. It codes for CASSSLTYGYTF.

The chain combines TRBV2 with TRBJ2-1, with 10 bases lining up with TRBD2. V lost 4 bases to trimming and J lost 6 bases; unmatched junction nucleotides: 15. CDR1 and CDR2 from the germline V gene are SNHLY and FYNNEI. CDR3 length equals 18 residues. CDR3 loop: CASSVGSGRATLLNEQFF. Written as DNA, the CDR3 is TGTGCCAGCAGTGTTGGAAGCGGGAGGGCCACATTGCTCAATGAGCAGTTCTTC.